This passage covers 15 T cell receptor beta chains from one sample sequenced in a study of shared clonotypes between healthy human individuals. Method: immunoSEQ multiplex PCR; TCRdb's copy keeps in-frame clones and lacks some. The table has hundreds of thousands of clones, around four fifths seen once. Material for sequencing was memory CD4+ T cells sorted from blood. Described subset: CD45RA-negative fraction. All receptors derive from a woman aged 25 to 45 in good health.

This chain joins TRBV5-8 and TRBJ2-7; 12 bases map to TRBD2. The length of the CDR3 is 15 residues. V lost 4 bases to trimming and J lost 3 bases; unmatched junction nucleotides: 5. Germline loops: CDR1 SGHTS, CDR2 YDEGEE. The CDR3 region has the DNA TGTGCCAGCAGCCCACTAGCGGGAGGCCACTACGAGCAGTACTTC. Translation: CASSPLAGGHYEQYF.

The gene calls are TRBV2 and TRBJ1-2; unclear D gene. Looked up from germline, CDR1 is SNHLY and CDR2 is FYNNEI. This CDR3 spans 14 amino acids. With 5 bases removed from V and 0 bases from J, the gap between germline ends came to 10 bases. The CDR3 here is CASSPDNPNYGYTF. In DNA, the CDR3 is TGTGCCAGCAGTCCGGATAACCCTAACTATGGCTACACCTTC.

The rearrangement uses TRBV19 and TRBJ1-4; D unresolved. V lost 3 bases, J lost 3 bases, and 8 bases lay in between. The CDR3 sequence is 14 residues long. CDR1 LNHDA and CDR2 SQIVND come from the germline V gene (reference sequence). In DNA, the CDR3 is TGTGCCAGTAGTATCTGGGGTGCTAATGAAAAACTGTTTTTT. This codes for CASSIWGANEKLFF.

This chain uses TRBV11-3 with TRBJ2-1; TRBD2 agrees at 12 bases. The CDR3 covers 18 residues. Germline V lookup: CDR1 SGHNT, CDR2 YENEEA. V lost 5 bases and J lost 7; bases outside the gene matches: 15. CDR3 in amino acids: CASSVRGPGTSGYNEQFF. The DNA for the CDR3 is TGTGCCAGCAGCGTTAGAGGTCCCGGGACTAGCGGGTATAATGAGCAGTTCTTC. Looking up the rest from reference TRBV11-3 and TRBJ2-1 gives the full variable domain: EAGVVQSPRYKIIEKKQPVAFWCNPISGHNTLYWYLQNLGQGPELLIRYENEEAVDDSQLPKDRFSAERLKGVDSTLKIQPAELGDSAVYLCASSVRGPGTSGYNEQFFGPGTRLTVL.

The gene calls are TRBV19 and TRBJ1-4; 10 bases fit TRBD1. Looked up from germline, CDR1 is LNHDA and CDR2 is SQIVND (reference sequence). The V segment lost 9 bases and the J segment 7 bases; nucleotides outside the gene matches: 8. The CDR3 contains 14 residues. CDR3 protein: CASKTGQGGEKLFF. CDR3 in DNA: TGTGCCAGCAAAACCGGACAGGGGGGTGAAAAACTGTTTTTT.

With respect to this clone: Germline is not matched at one junction end, which may reflect a read error. This chain links TRBV18 with TRBJ1-4; possible D gene TRBD1, 5 bases. The CDR3 loop spans 16 amino acids. CDR1 is KGHSH, CDR2 LQKENI, per germline. The CDR3 bases are TGTGCCAGCTCAGCACCCACCGGGGCTGCTAATGAAAAACTGTTTTTT. Protein sequence: CASSAPTGAANEKLFF.

This clone was seen more than once but under ten times. The rearrangement links TRBV10-2 to TRBJ2-7, with D tentatively TRBD1 or TRBD2 (5 bases each). There are 14 residues in the CDR3. V was cut by 7 bases and J by 4 bases, with 17 bases left in between. Germline V gene lookup returns CDR1 WSHSY and CDR2 SAAADI. This CDR3 is CASNAPGRNYEQYF. CDR3 bases: TGCGCCAGCAATGCCCCGGGACGGAATTACGAGCAGTACTTC.

This chain uses TRBV25-1 with TRBJ2-5; no clear D gene. Per the germline V gene, CDR1 is MGHDK and CDR2 is SYGVNS. The CDR3 covers 12 residues. V lost 10 bases and J lost 2, with 11 bases in between. The CDR3 nucleotides are TGTGCCACTAGGGAACTACAAGAGACCCAGTACTTC. Residues: CATRELQETQYF.

This chain connects TRBV18 to TRBJ2-1; D perhaps matches TRBD2 (5 bases). Trimming removed 6 bases from V and 9 bases from J, with 15 bases in between. The CDR3 covers 13 residues. From germline, CDR1 is KGHSH and CDR2 LQKENI. The CDR3 region has the DNA TGTGCCAGCTCCCCTGACTCCGGGGTTGAGCAGTTCTTC. It codes for CASSPDSGVEQFF.

The chain links TRBV5-1 to TRBJ2-1; TRBD1 agrees at 11 bases. CDR3 size: 14 residues. The ends lost 4 bases at V and 9 bases at J; junction bases unmatched: 6. Germline CDR1 is SGHRS and CDR2 is YFSETQ. The CDR3 coding sequence is TGCGCCAGCAGCCCGGGGACAGGGGGGACTGAGCAGTTCTTC. The encoded protein is CASSPGTGGTEQFF.

Turning to this clone: The same CDR3 is also encoded by other DNA sequences in this sample. The chain carries TRBV14 and TRBJ1-2; the D gene is possibly TRBD1 (5 bases). This CDR3 has 13 residues. Looked up from germline, CDR1 is SGHDN and CDR2 is FVKESK. Trimming took off 1 base at V and 2 bases at J, with 5 bases between the two ends. In nucleotides, the CDR3 is TGTGCCAGCAGCCAAGGACAGAACTATGGCTACACCTTC. It specifies CASSQGQNYGYTF.

V and J are TRBV11-2 and TRBJ2-2; tentatively, D is TRBD1 (7 bases). V was cut by 4 bases and J by 4 bases, with 13 bases left in between. The CDR3 covers 15 residues. CDR1 and CDR2 from the germline V gene are SGHAT and FQNNGV. The CDR3 is CASSSLQGGTGELFF. CDR3 sequence (DNA): TGTGCCAGCAGCTCCCTTCAGGGGGGCACCGGGGAGCTGTTTTTT. Variable domain in full (rest from reference TRBV11-2 and TRBJ2-2): EAGVAQSPRYKIIEKRQSVAFWCNPISGHATLYWYQQILGQGPKLLIQFQNNGVVDDSQLPKDRFSAERLKGVDSTLKIQPAKLEDSAVYLCASSSLQGGTGELFFGEGSRLTVL.

V usage is TRBV7-9 and J usage is TRBJ2-6; the D is unclear. Germline assignment: CDR1 SEHNR and CDR2 FQNEAQ (reference sequence). V lost 5 bases, J lost 0 bases, and 11 bases lay in between. This CDR3 has 16 amino acids. CDR3 loop: CASSDAYSSGANVLTF. CDR3 coding DNA: TGTGCCAGCAGCGACGCGTACTCCTCTGGGGCCAACGTCCTGACTTTC.

This clone was observed at least ten times. A much larger clone differs by one base, so this may be a read error. This chain joins TRBV25-1 and TRBJ2-2; TRBD1 matches at 10 bases. V lost 6 bases and J lost 3; bases outside the gene matches: 1. CDR1 is MGHDK, CDR2 SYGVNS, per germline. CDR3 length: 14 residues. The CDR3 here is CASRGQGDTGELFF. The CDR3 nucleotides are TGTGCCAGCAGAGGACAGGGGGACACCGGGGAGCTGTTTTTT.

This chain connects TRBV7-2 to TRBJ2-1, with 12 nucleotides matching TRBD1. Germline V gene data show CDR1 as SGHTA and CDR2 as FQGNSA. The V gene end was trimmed by 1 base and the J gene end by 8 bases; junction bases not matched to a gene: 3. The CDR3 runs to 15 residues. The CDR3 bases are TGTGCCAGCAGCTTAGTGGGACAGGGGGCCTATGAGCAGTTCTTC. Amino acid sequence: CASSLVGQGAYEQFF.